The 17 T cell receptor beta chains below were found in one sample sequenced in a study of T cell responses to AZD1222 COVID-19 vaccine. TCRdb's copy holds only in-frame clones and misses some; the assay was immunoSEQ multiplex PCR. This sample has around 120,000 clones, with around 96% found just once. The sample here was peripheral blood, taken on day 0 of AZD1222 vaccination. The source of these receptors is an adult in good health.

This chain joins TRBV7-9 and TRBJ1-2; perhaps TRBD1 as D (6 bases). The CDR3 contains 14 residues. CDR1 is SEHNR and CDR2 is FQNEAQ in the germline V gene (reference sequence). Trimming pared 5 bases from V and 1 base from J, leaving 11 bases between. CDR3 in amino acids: CASSRDIYNYGYTF. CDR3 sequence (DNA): TGTGCCAGCAGCCGGGACATCTATAACTATGGCTACACCTTC. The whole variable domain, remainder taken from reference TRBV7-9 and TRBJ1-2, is DTGVSQNPRHKITKRGQNVTFRCDPISEHNRLYWYRQTLGQGPEFLTYFQNEAQLEKSRLLSDRFSAERPKGSFSTLEIQRTEQGDSAMYLCASSRDIYNYGYTFGSGTRLTVV.

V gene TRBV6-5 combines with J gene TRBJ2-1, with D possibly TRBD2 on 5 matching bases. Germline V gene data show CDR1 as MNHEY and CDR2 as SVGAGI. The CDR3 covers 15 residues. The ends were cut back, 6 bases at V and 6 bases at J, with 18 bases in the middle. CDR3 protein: CASRFDPRRANEQFF. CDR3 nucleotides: TGTGCCAGCAGATTCGACCCCCGGCGGGCCAATGAGCAGTTCTTC.

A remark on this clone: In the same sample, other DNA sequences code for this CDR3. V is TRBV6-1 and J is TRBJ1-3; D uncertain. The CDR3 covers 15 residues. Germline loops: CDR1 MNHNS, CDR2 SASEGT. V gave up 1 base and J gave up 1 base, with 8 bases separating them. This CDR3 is CASSEVAGSGNTIYF. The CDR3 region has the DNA TGTGCCAGCAGTGAAGTGGCAGGTTCTGGAAACACCATATATTTT.

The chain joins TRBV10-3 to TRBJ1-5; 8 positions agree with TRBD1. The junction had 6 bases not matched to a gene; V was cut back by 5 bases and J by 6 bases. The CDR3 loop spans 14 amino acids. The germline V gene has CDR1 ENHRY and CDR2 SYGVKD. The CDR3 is CAISLDRGGQPQHF. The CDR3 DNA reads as TGTGCCATCAGTCTCGACAGGGGAGGTCAGCCCCAGCATTTT.

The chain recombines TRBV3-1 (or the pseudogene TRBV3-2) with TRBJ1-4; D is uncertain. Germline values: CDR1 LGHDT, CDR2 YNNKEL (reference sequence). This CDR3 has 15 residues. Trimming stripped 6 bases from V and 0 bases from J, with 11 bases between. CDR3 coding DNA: TGTGCCAGCAGGGAACTGGGAGCAACTAATGAAAAACTGTTTTTT. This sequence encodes CASRELGATNEKLFF.

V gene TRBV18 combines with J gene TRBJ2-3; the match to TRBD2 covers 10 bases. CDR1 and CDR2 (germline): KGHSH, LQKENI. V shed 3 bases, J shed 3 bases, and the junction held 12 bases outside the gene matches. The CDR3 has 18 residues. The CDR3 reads CASSPVPLTSGSTDTQYF. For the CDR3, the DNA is TGTGCCAGCTCACCCGTACCGCTGACTAGCGGGTCGACAGATACGCAGTATTTT. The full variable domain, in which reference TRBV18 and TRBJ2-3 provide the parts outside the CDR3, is NAGVMQNPRHLVRRRGQEARLRCSPMKGHSHVYWYRQLPEEGLKFMVYLQKENIIDESGMPKERFSAEFPKEGPSILRIQQVVRGDSAAYFCASSPVPLTSGSTDTQYFGPGTRLTVL.

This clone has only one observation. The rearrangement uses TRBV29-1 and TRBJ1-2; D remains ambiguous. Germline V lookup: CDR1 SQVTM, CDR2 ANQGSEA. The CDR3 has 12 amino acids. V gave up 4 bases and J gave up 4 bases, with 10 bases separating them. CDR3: CSVGSDLYGYTF. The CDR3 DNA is TGCAGCGTTGGCTCGGACCTCTATGGCTACACCTTC.

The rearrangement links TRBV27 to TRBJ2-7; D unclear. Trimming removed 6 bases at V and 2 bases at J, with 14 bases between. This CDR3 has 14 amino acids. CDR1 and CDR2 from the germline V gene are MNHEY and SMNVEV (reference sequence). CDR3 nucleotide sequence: TGTGCCAGCAGCCCAGGCAGACTTACCTACGAGCAGTACTTC. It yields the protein CASSPGRLTYEQYF.

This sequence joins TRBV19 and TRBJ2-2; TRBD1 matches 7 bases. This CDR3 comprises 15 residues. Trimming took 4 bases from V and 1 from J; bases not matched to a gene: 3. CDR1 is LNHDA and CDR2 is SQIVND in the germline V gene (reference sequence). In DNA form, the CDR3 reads TGTGCCAGTAGTACGGGGACAGTGAACACCGGGGAGCTGTTTTTT. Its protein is CASSTGTVNTGELFF.

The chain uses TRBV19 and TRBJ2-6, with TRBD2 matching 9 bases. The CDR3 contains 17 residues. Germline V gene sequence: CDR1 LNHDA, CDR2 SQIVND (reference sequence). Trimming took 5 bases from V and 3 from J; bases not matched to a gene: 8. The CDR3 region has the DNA TGTGCCAGTAGTGGGGGGGGACTAGCTTTTGGGGCCAACGTCCTGACTTTC. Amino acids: CASSGGGLAFGANVLTF.

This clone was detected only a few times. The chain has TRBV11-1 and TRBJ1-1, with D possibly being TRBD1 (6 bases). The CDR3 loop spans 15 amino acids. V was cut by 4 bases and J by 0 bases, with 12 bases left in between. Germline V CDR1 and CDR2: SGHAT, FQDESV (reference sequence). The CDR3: CASSSHRELNTEAFF. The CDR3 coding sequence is TGTGCCAGCAGCTCCCACAGGGAGTTGAACACTGAAGCTTTCTTT.

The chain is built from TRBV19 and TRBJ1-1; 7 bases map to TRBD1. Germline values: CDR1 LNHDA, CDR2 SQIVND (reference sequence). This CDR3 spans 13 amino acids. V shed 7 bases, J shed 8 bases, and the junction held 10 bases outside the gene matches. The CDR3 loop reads CASIHTGTAEAFF. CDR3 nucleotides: TGTGCCAGTATTCATACCGGGACAGCCGAAGCTTTCTTT. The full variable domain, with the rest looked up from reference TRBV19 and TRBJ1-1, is DGGITQSPKYLFRKEGQNVTLSCEQNLNHDAMYWYRQDPGQGLRLIYYSQIVNDFQKGDIAEGYSVSREKKESFPLTVTSAQKNPTAFYLCASIHTGTAEAFFGQGTRLTVV.

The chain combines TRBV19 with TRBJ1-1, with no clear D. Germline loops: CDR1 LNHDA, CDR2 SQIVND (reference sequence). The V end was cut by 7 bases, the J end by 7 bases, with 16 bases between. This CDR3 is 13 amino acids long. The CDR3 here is CASTIGAGIEAFF. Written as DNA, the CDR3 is TGTGCCAGTACCATAGGTGCAGGTATTGAAGCTTTCTTT.

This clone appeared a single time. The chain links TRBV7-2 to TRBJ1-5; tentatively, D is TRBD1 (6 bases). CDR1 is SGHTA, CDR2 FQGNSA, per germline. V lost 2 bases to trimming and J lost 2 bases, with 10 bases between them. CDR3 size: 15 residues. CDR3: CASSLSTGRNQPQHF. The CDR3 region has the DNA TGTGCCAGCAGCTTATCGACAGGCCGCAATCAGCCCCAGCATTTT.

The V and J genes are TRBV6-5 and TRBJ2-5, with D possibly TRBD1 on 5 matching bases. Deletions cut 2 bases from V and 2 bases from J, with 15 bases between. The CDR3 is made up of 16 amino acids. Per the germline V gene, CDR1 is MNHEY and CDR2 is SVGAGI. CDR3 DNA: TGTGCCAGCAGTTACCTCACGACAGCTCAGCAAGAGACCCAGTACTTC. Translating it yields CASSYLTTAQQETQYF.

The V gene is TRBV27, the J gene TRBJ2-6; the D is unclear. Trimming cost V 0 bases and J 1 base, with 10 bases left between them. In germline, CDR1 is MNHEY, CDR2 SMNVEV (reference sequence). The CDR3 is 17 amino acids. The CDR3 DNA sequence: TGTGCCAGCAGTTTATCCGCTCGGGTATCTGGGGCCAACGTCCTGACTTTC. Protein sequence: CASSLSARVSGANVLTF.

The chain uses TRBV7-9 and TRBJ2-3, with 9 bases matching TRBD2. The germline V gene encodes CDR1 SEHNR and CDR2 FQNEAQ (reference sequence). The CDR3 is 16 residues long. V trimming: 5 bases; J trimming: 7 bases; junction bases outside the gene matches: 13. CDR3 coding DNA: TGTGCCAGCAGCCCCTATTTAGCGGGAGTCTTAAATACGCAGTATTTT. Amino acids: CASSPYLAGVLNTQYF.